This T cell receptor beta chain is from a study of vaccination and CD4 T cells after COVID-19. Sample time point: late sampling 161 to 241 days after vaccination in a few convalescent patients. The treatment: roughly 11-day PBMC culture with coronavirus spike peptide pools or control peptides (ViraFEST assay). Sequenced with the Oncomine TCR Beta short-read assay was DNA taken from cultured CD4+ T cells. Using its own MiXCR run on the PCR reads, TCRdb lists one record per CDR3 protein. The table has approximately 17,000 distinct CDR3 sequences, less than 60% seen once. Germline CDR1 is SGHNT and CDR2 is YYREEE (reference sequence). After removal of 0 bases from V and 8 bases from J, the junction contained 5 bases not matched to a gene. The CDR3 runs 15 residues. This clonotype was observed a handful of times. The antigen is unknown.

The chain recombines TRBV5-4 with TRBJ2-1, with 10 bases identical to TRBD2. This sequence originates from a human donor who had recovered from COVID-19. The material was CD4+ T cells from blood, cultured in vitro, obtained about 7 months after SARS-CoV-2 vaccination. The CDR3 sequence is CASSLAPSGSDEQFF. The CDR3 nucleotides are TGTGCCAGCAGCTTGGCGCCTAGCGGGAGTGATGAGCAGTTCTTC.